The T cell receptor (beta chain) under discussion was sequenced for a study of early T cells in non-severe SARS-CoV-2 infection. TCRdb used MiXCR to reprocess the 5' RACE reads, holding one entry per CDR3 protein. The sample has nearly 50,000 distinct CDR3 sequences, 6.2% seen once. This clonotype has at least ten counts. CDR3 length: 16 amino acids. Unmatched junction bases numbered 12, after V lost 3 bases and J lost 5 bases. Germline assignment: CDR1 DFQATT and CDR2 SNEGSKA (reference sequence). V usage is TRBV20-1 and J usage is TRBJ2-1; the match to TRBD1 covers 8 bases. The source was whole blood, collected at baseline. The origin of this receptor is an adult who was a healthcare worker with PCR-confirmed SARS-CoV-2 infection or an uninfected control (not recorded which). The CDR3 sequence is CSASPLAGGQNNEQFF. CDR3 DNA sequence: TGCAGTGCTAGTCCATTGGCAGGGGGCCAGAACAATGAGCAGTTCTTC.